These 5 T cell receptor beta chains were sequenced from one sample in a study of beta chain features in type 1 diabetes. Study observations and caveats: Shortening that was moderate but significant affected the TCRB CDR3s of Type 1 diabetes patients in all four CD4+ subsets.

Which antigens these TCRs recognize remains unknown. TCRB transcripts that were expressed got sequenced, as all of the isolated RNA had been reverse transcribed. Sequenced by immunoSEQ multiplex PCR; TCRdb stores in-frame clones only, minus some. The data show 500,000 to 800,000 clones, 9.5% to 15% seen once. The sample taken for sequencing was naive CD4+ T cells from blood. Source of these receptors: a young man with type 1 diabetes.

The chain has TRBV11-2 and TRBJ1-2; D possibly corresponds to TRBD1 (6 bases). The CDR3 runs 13 residues. V lost 5 bases and J 1 base, leaving 8 bases between the germline ends. Per germline, CDR1 SGHAT and CDR2 FQNNGV. The CDR3 DNA reads TGTGCCAGCAGCCCAGGGGATAACTATGGCTACACCTTC. Residues: CASSPGDNYGYTF.

Only a few counts were recorded for this clone. The V call is TRBV7-2, the J call TRBJ2-7, with 12 nucleotides matching TRBD2. Germline trimming cut 0 bases from V and 2 bases from J; bases unmatched to any gene: 5. The CDR3 is 17 residues long. Germline V CDR1 and CDR2: SGHTA, FQGNSA. The DNA of the CDR3 is TGTGCCAGCAGCTTAGCCAGACTAGCGGGGGCACCCTACGAGCAGTACTTC. Its translation: CASSLARLAGAPYEQYF.

This clone was counted between two and nine times. The rearrangement links TRBV29-1 to TRBJ1-1; TRBD1 matches 10 bases. The CDR3 length is 14 residues. In germline, CDR1 is SQVTM, CDR2 ANQGSEA. V was clipped by 8 bases and J by 3 bases; unmatched bases: 9. The CDR3 DNA reads as TGCAGCTTCGGGACAGGGGCCACCTACACTGAAGCTTTCTTT. This codes for CSFGTGATYTEAFF.

Remarks on this clone: Distinct nucleotide sequences in the sample also encode this CDR3. The rearrangement uses TRBV2 and TRBJ1-5, with TRBD1 matching over 7 bases. CDR1 and CDR2 from the germline V gene are SNHLY and FYNNEI. V gave up 3 bases and J gave up 10 bases; unmatched junction bases: 18. The CDR3 loop spans 17 amino acids. The CDR3 DNA reads as TGTGCCAGCAGTGAGGGGGTGACAGGGACCTATAAGGGACCCCAGCATTTT. It is translated as CASSEGVTGTYKGPQHF.

There are a few counts of this clone. Here the CDR3 DNA reads TGTGCCAGCAGTGCCGGGACTAGCGGGGTTTTTGGAGAGACCCAGTACTTC. It is translated as CASSAGTSGVFGETQYF. The chain has TRBV2 and TRBJ2-5; 13 positions agree with TRBD2. V gave up 4 bases and J gave up 4 bases; unmatched junction bases: 9. Germline lookup yields CDR1 SNHLY and CDR2 FYNNEI. The CDR3 consists of 17 residues. Variable domain in full (rest from reference TRBV2 and TRBJ2-5): EPEVTQTPSHQVTQMGQEVILRCVPISNHLYFYWYRQILGQKVEFLVSFYNNEISEKSEIFDDQFSVERPDGSNFTLKIRSTKLEDSAMYFCASSAGTSGVFGETQYFGPGTRLLVL.